Presented here are 9 T cell receptor beta chains from one specimen sequenced in a study of T cell responses to AZD1222 COVID-19 vaccine. Assay: immunoSEQ multiplex PCR; the TCRdb copy retains only in-frame clones and omits some. This table holds about 150,000 clones, roughly 92% found once. The sequenced sample was peripheral blood, obtained on day 0 of AZD1222 vaccination. These receptors originate from an adult in good health.

The CDR3 loop reads CASSPSVEYEQYF. CDR3 bases: TGTGCCAGCAGCCCAAGTGTGGAGTACGAGCAGTACTTC. The rearrangement joins TRBV11-2 to TRBJ2-7; no clear D gene. Germline V gene lookup returns CDR1 SGHAT and CDR2 FQNNGV. This CDR3 is built from 13 residues. V dropped 5 bases and J dropped 4 bases, with 12 bases sitting between them.

The rearrangement uses TRBV9 and TRBJ2-1, with TRBD2 identical over 9 bases. The V gene's germline CDR1 is SGDLS and CDR2 YYNGEE. CDR3 length equals 16 residues. The V segment lost 0 bases and the J segment 5 bases; nucleotides outside the gene matches: 6. The CDR3 reads CASSVGASGIHNEQFF. The DNA of the CDR3 is TGTGCCAGCAGCGTAGGGGCTAGCGGGATTCACAATGAGCAGTTCTTC.

The chain has TRBV28 and TRBJ2-7; D ambiguous. The length of the CDR3 is 12 residues. Germline CDR1 and CDR2: MDHEN and SYDVKM. V gave up 5 bases and J gave up 6 bases, with 11 bases separating them. CDR3: CASSQGPTEQYF. The CDR3 nucleotides read TGTGCCAGCAGTCAAGGACCGACCGAGCAGTACTTC.

This clone was seen just once. This chain joins TRBV2 and TRBJ2-4; D is unresolved. The CDR3 sequence is 16 residues long. Germline V lookup: CDR1 SNHLY, CDR2 FYNNEI. V lost 3 bases and J lost 1, with 13 bases in between. Here the CDR3 reads CASSDRSRLAKNIQYF. The CDR3 bases are TGTGCCAGCAGTGATCGTTCGAGACTCGCCAAAAACATTCAGTACTTC.

The genes are TRBV13 and TRBJ2-7, with 8 bases that match TRBD1. Trimming removed 4 bases from V and 6 bases from J; junction bases left unmatched: 5. The V gene's germline CDR1 is PRHDT and CDR2 FYEKMQ (reference sequence). The CDR3 spans 13 residues. The DNA of the CDR3 is TGTGCCAGCAGCTCTCAGGGGGCGGCCGAGCAGTACTTC. It specifies CASSSQGAAEQYF.

The V and J genes are TRBV19 and TRBJ1-5; tentative D call: TRBD1 (5 bases). Germline V gives CDR1 LNHDA, CDR2 SQIVND (reference sequence). Trimming removed 3 bases from V and 10 bases from J, with 16 bases in between. The CDR3 has 14 residues. The CDR3 loop is CASSISRDRHPQHF. The CDR3 DNA sequence: TGTGCCAGTAGTATTAGCCGGGACCGCCATCCCCAGCATTTT.

The chain links TRBV28 to TRBJ1-1; D may be TRBD1 (6 bases). CDR3 length: 15 residues. Germline V CDR1 and CDR2: MDHEN, SYDVKM. Trimming cost V 2 bases and J 0 bases, with 10 bases left between them. The CDR3, as DNA: TGTGCCAGCAGTTTAGGTGGACAGCTGAACACTGAAGCTTTCTTT. This sequence encodes CASSLGGQLNTEAFF. Variable domain in full (rest from reference TRBV28 and TRBJ1-1): DVKVTQSSRYLVKRTGEKVFLECVQDMDHENMFWYRQDPGLGLRLIYFSYDVKMKEKGDIPEGYSVSREKKERFSLILESASTNQTSMYLCASSLGGQLNTEAFFGQGTRLTVV.

This clone was seen only once. The rearrangement links TRBV2 to TRBJ2-3; unclear D gene. The CDR3 extends over 12 amino acids. V lost 6 bases to trimming and J lost 3 bases, with 7 bases between them. The germline CDR1 and CDR2 sequences are SNHLY and FYNNEI. Here the CDR3 reads CASSVGTDTQYF. CDR3 DNA: TGTGCCAGCAGCGTAGGGACAGATACGCAGTATTTT.

CDR3 DNA sequence: TGTGCCAGCTCACCATTAGCAGGACCGAACACCGGGGAGCTGTTTTTT. This codes for CASSPLAGPNTGELFF. The gene calls are TRBV18 and TRBJ2-2; no definite D call. The CDR3 runs to 16 residues. Trimming pared 2 bases from V and 0 bases from J, leaving 10 bases between. Germline V gene data show CDR1 as KGHSH and CDR2 as LQKENI.